One and the same sample provided the 20 T cell receptor beta chains below, sequenced in a study of CD8 T cells in ankylosing spondylitis. Study-level findings and limits: Typical of ankylosing spondylitis blood, it appeared, was a TCR beta motif of fewer than ten highly homologous variants.

TCRdb ran MiXCR on the 5' RACE reads and lists one entry per CDR3 protein. The sample lists some 840,000 distinct CDR3 sequences, about 10% seen once, with more than 0.5% in the top ten. Antigens of these TCRs are unknown. The sequenced sample consisted of blood, either unsorted or a sorted T cell fraction (not recorded which). These receptor sequences come from a male donor with ankylosing spondylitis.

This clonotype was detected a few times. Here the CDR3 reads CASKPGQGTGELFF. The DNA for the CDR3 is TGTGCCAGCAAACCGGGACAGGGGACCGGGGAGCTGTTTTTT. The rearrangement joins TRBV11-2 to TRBJ2-2, with 10 bases that match TRBD1. The CDR3 is made up of 14 amino acids. Germline values: CDR1 SGHAT, CDR2 FQNNGV. V shed 7 bases, J shed 5 bases, and the junction held 4 bases outside the gene matches.

The V and J genes are TRBV18 and TRBJ2-5; 8 bases fit TRBD2. The germline CDR1 and CDR2 sequences are KGHSH and LQKENI. Trimming removed 3 bases from V and 0 bases from J; junction bases left unmatched: 3. This CDR3 has 15 residues. DNA for the CDR3: TGTGCCAGCTCACCGTTGCGGGGGGACCAAGAGACCCAGTACTTC. Amino acid sequence: CASSPLRGDQETQYF.

In this sample, this clonotype turned up many times. The CDR3 coding sequence is TGCGCCAGACCTGACAGGGTGGAGTTGCTGAGCAATCAGCCCCAGCATTTT. It specifies CARPDRVELLSNQPQHF. This chain connects TRBV10-1 to TRBJ1-5, with 7 nucleotides matching TRBD1. Germline CDR1 WNHNN, CDR2 SYGVQD (reference sequence). The CDR3 has 17 amino acids. V was pared by 9 bases and J by 1 base, with 15 bases of the junction left unmatched.

This clonotype was detected only a few times. The rearrangement joins TRBV20-1 to TRBJ2-5; 8 positions match TRBD2. The CDR3 sequence is 17 residues long. Looked up from germline, CDR1 is DFQATT and CDR2 is SNEGSKA (reference sequence). V lost 3 bases and J lost 5; bases outside the gene matches: 17. In nucleotides, the CDR3 is TGCAGTGCTAGTCCGGGCCTCGTAGCGGGAAAACAGGAGACCCAGTACTTC. Encoded protein: CSASPGLVAGKQETQYF.

This clonotype occurred a few times. V usage is TRBV15 and J usage is TRBJ2-7; D uncertain. V was cut by 3 bases and J by 4 bases, with 10 bases left in between. This CDR3 spans 13 amino acids. Germline CDR1 is LNHNV and CDR2 is YYDKDF (reference sequence). Written as DNA, the CDR3 is TGTGCCACCAGCAGGGGCAGGAGATACGAGCAGTACTTC. This encodes CATSRGRRYEQYF.

This clonotype was picked up many times. This rearrangement joins TRBV12-3 or TRBV12-4 to TRBJ2-2; the match to TRBD1 covers 7 bases. The CDR3 runs 15 residues. Trimming cost V 5 bases and J 4 bases; bases outside gene matches: 7. The CDR3 DNA is TGTGCCAGCAGTCAGAGACAGGGCGGCACCGGGGAGCTGTTTTTT. Translating it yields CASSQRQGGTGELFF.

The chain carries TRBV12-1 and TRBJ1-4; TRBD1, the table's D call, was not compared with the DNA. TRBV12-1 is an annotated pseudogene. The CDR3 consists of 13 residues. The CDR3, as DNA: TGTGCCAGCGGGGACAGTGGAAAGGAAAAACTGTTTTTT. Its translation is CASGDSGKEKLFF.

This clonotype was recorded a few times. The chain joins TRBV15 to TRBJ2-2; D may match TRBD1 or TRBD2 (5 bases each). From germline, CDR1 is LNHNV and CDR2 YYDKDF (reference sequence). This CDR3 has 14 residues. With 0 bases removed from V and 4 bases from J, the gap between germline ends came to 6 bases. CDR3 coding DNA: TGTGCCACCAGCAGAGATGGGACCACCGGGGAGCTGTTTTTT. Its translation is CATSRDGTTGELFF.

The rearrangement joins TRBV24-1 to TRBJ2-1; 7 bases are a match to TRBD1. J gave up 0 bases and V 0 bases, and 1 base lay outside the gene matches. The CDR3 has 16 residues. Germline assignment: CDR1 KGHDR and CDR2 SFDVKD. The DNA for the CDR3 is TGTGCCACCAGTGATTTGAGACAGGGCTCCTACAATGAGCAGTTCTTC. It yields the protein CATSDLRQGSYNEQFF.

In its sample, this clonotype was seen many times. A junction boundary mismatches the germline segment, possibly from a read error. The chain uses TRBV29-1 and TRBJ2-5; no firm D call. The length of the CDR3 is 13 residues. From germline, CDR1 is SQVTM and CDR2 ANQGSEA. The CDR3 is CSVGAVPRESQYF. The CDR3 DNA is TGCAGCGTTGGGGCAGTTCCAAGAGAGTCCCAGTACTTC. Variable domain in full (rest from reference TRBV29-1 and TRBJ2-5): SAVISQKPSRDICQRGTSLTIQCQVDSQVTMMFWYRQQPGQSLTLIATANQGSEATYESGFVIDKFPISRPNLTFSTLTVSNMSPEDSSIYLCSVGAVPRESQYFGPGTRLLVL.

This chain connects TRBV20-1 to TRBJ1-2; TRBD1 matches at 9 bases. Per germline, CDR1 DFQATT and CDR2 SNEGSKA (reference sequence). This CDR3 has 14 amino acids. V was clipped by 1 base and J by 3 bases; unmatched bases: 3. CDR3 region: CSARGDRVDYGYTF. Written as DNA, the CDR3 is TGCAGTGCTAGAGGGGACAGGGTGGACTATGGCTACACCTTC.

The chain carries TRBV6-2 or TRBV6-3 and TRBJ1-5; D not resolved. CDR3 length: 15 residues. V was pared by 4 bases and J by 6 bases, with 16 bases between. In germline, CDR1 is MNHEY, CDR2 SVGEGT. The CDR3 reads CASSSRTTRAQPQHF. The CDR3 nucleotides read TGTGCCAGCAGTTCGAGGACCACGAGGGCTCAGCCCCAGCATTTT.

This chain's CDR3 is CASTKGLAHEQYF. In DNA, the CDR3 is TGTGCCAGCACCAAGGGACTAGCCCACGAGCAGTACTTC. V is TRBV6-2 or TRBV6-3 and J is TRBJ2-7, with TRBD2 matching over 9 bases. V shed 7 bases and J 5 bases; nucleotides not matched to a gene: 6. The CDR3 is made up of 13 amino acids. The germline CDR1 and CDR2 sequences are MNHEY and SVGEGT.

This clonotype was seen many times. The J gene is TRBJ2-7, the V gene TRBV20-1; possible D gene TRBD2, 6 bases. Germline loops: CDR1 DFQATT, CDR2 SNEGSKA (reference sequence). Trimming took off 4 bases at V and 0 bases at J, with 13 bases between the two ends. The CDR3 runs 14 residues. The CDR3 region is CSAKSGPSSYEQYF. CDR3 DNA: TGCAGTGCTAAGAGCGGGCCCTCCTCCTACGAGCAGTACTTC.

The table lists this clonotype with many counts. The chain joins TRBV7-2 to TRBJ2-1; 8 bases align to TRBD2. The CDR3 is 13 amino acids. Germline V gene data show CDR1 as SGHTA and CDR2 as FQGNSA. V shed 2 bases and J 15 bases; nucleotides not matched to a gene: 9. The CDR3 spells CASSLKSGSIGFF. DNA for the CDR3: TGTGCCAGCAGCTTAAAAAGCGGGAGTATTGGGTTCTTC.

This clonotype was observed many times. V gene TRBV7-2 combines with J gene TRBJ1-2; possibly TRBD1 for D (6 bases). V lost 2 bases to trimming and J lost 8 bases, with 21 bases between them. The CDR3 is 16 amino acids. CDR1 and CDR2 from the germline V gene are SGHTA and FQGNSA. The DNA of the CDR3 is TGTGCCAGCAGCTTAAACTCGGGGCAGGGGTATGAGGGCTACACCTTC. It encodes CASSLNSGQGYEGYTF.

The sample holds a few counts of this clonotype. The CDR3 protein is CASSLSDAPSTDTQYF. As DNA, the CDR3 is TGTGCCAGCAGCTTAAGCGACGCGCCTAGCACAGATACGCAGTATTTT. The chain recombines TRBV7-6 with TRBJ2-3; D is uncertain. The germline V gene encodes CDR1 SGHVS and CDR2 FNYEAQ. V lost 2 bases, J lost 0 bases, and 12 bases lay in between. The CDR3 runs 16 residues.

This clonotype was recorded at least ten times. This chain connects TRBV5-4 to TRBJ2-1, with 11 bases identical to TRBD1. Germline V gene data show CDR1 as SGHNT and CDR2 as YYREEE (reference sequence). V shed 4 bases, J shed 6 bases, and the junction held 6 bases outside the gene matches. CDR3 length equals 15 residues. The CDR3 bases are TGTGCCAGCAGCCCTGCCGGGACAGGGGGCAATGAGCAGTTCTTC. Its translation: CASSPAGTGGNEQFF.

With regard to this clonotype: The CDR3 ends on some other residue instead of the conserved phenylalanine or tryptophan, so this is likely a read error. The genes are TRBV5-1 and TRBJ2-7; D possibly uses TRBD1 or TRBD2 (6 bases each). Trimming stripped 0 bases from V and 5 bases from J, with 15 bases between. The CDR3 sequence is 15 residues long. Germline V gives CDR1 SGHRS, CDR2 YFSETQ. CDR3 nucleotide sequence: TGCGCCAGCAGCTTGGCCGTAGGGGGGCGCGACGAGCAGTACTTG. Its protein product is CASSLAVGGRDEQYL.

This clonotype was recorded at least ten times. The genes are TRBV7-9 and TRBJ1-2; a possible D gene is TRBD1 (5 bases). The V gene's germline CDR1 is SEHNR and CDR2 FQNEAQ (reference sequence). The CDR3 is 13 amino acids. Between the trimmed V and J ends, which lost 5 bases and 2 bases, there was a span of 9 bases. The CDR3 sequence: CASSPWGNYGYTF. The CDR3 bases are TGTGCCAGCAGCCCCTGGGGGAACTATGGCTACACCTTC.